This T cell receptor (beta chain) was recovered during a study of cytomegalovirus exposure and HLA in healthy donors. A word on this clone: Its antigen is undetermined.

Both 60 Vbeta primers and 13 Jbeta primers went into the PCR. Sequenced by immunoSEQ multiplex PCR; TCRdb stores in-frame clones only, minus some. Here the sample spans 150,000 to 200,000 clones, around 63% being singletons. Study conclusions and caveats: A cluster of highly shared sequence variants was likely a sequencing artifact. When analyzed later, a missense DCLRE1C variant was found to be linked to TCR beta V- and J-gene trimming.

The sample comprised PBMCs. The sequence derives from a woman between 18 and 30 years old in good health and CMV-seropositive.

This CDR3 is CATSRQREVNTDTQYF. The DNA for the CDR3 is TGTGCCACCAGCAGACAGCGGGAGGTGAACACAGATACGCAGTATTTT. The chain combines TRBV15 with TRBJ2-3; 9 bases line up with TRBD2. The CDR3 consists of 16 residues. CDR1 and CDR2 from the germline V gene are LNHNV and YYDKDF (reference sequence). V shed 2 bases and J 2 bases; nucleotides not matched to a gene: 5.